The T cell receptor beta chain described here comes from a study of blood T cells in healthy people across ages. Study-wide findings and caveats: There was a strong correlation between TCR beta diversity and naive T cell percentage.

In this sample, this clonotype turned up once. Its target is unknown. Each donor was a healthy Caucasian individual from Russia, aged roughly 6 to 90. Each sample had at least 6 million PBMCs isolated. CDR3 length equals 16 residues. Between the trimmed V and J ends, which lost 4 bases and 7 bases, there was a span of 20 bases. In germline, CDR1 is MNHNS, CDR2 SASEGT. Alongside a J-beta primer mix, a sample-barcoded 5' primer served in a second PCR lasting about 7 to 12 cycles. A single record per CDR3 protein comes from TCRdb applying MiXCR to the 5' RACE reads. The profile shows fewer than 2,000,000 distinct CDR3 sequences, about two fifths of them singletons.

The sample taken for sequencing was blood. The origin of this receptor is a human donor in good health. The rearrangement links TRBV6-1 to TRBJ2-1; possible D gene TRBD2, 6 bases. The CDR3 spells CASSGWRGIIGNEQFF. The CDR3 nucleotides are TGTGCCAGCAGTGGTTGGCGGGGAATAATTGGGAATGAGCAGTTCTTC.